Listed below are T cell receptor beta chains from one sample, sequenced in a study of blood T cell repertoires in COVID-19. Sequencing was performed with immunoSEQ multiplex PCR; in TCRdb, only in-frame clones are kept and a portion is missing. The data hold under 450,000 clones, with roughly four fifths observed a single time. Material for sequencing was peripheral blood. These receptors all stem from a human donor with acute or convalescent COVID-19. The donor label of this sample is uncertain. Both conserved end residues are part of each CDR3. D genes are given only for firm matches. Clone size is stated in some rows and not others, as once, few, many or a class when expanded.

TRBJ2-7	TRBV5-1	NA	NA	CASSSQGGAPTDF	TGCGCCAGCAGCTCACAGGGGGGGGCCCCCACGGACTTC
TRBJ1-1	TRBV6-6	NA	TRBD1	CASSDRGSMNTEAFF	TGTGCCAGCAGTGACAGGGGAAGTATGAACACTGAAGCTTTCTTT
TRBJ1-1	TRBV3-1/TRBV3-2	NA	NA	CASSPPVGTEAFF	TGTGCCAGCAGCCCCCCGGTCGGGACTGAAGCTTTCTTT
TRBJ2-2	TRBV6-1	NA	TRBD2	CASSAQAGGHGGELFF	TGTGCCAGCAGTGCCCAAGCGGGGGGGCATGGCGGGGAGCTGTTTTTT
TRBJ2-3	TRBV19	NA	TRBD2	CASSIREGLEGQYF	TGTGCCAGTAGTATACGGGAGGGCCTGGAGGGGCAGTATTTT
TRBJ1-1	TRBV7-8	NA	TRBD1	CASSFRQGLTEAFF	TGTGCCAGCAGCTTCAGACAGGGCCTTACTGAAGCTTTCTTT
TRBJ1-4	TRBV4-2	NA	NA	CASSLGHLGEKLFF	TGTGCCAGCAGCCTGGGACATCTGGGGGAAAAACTGTTTTTT
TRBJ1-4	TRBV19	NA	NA	CASISSATNEKLFF	TGTGCCAGTATAAGTAGTGCAACTAATGAAAAACTGTTTTTT
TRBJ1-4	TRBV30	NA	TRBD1	CAWGAGGGTNEKLFF	TGTGCCTGGGGGGCAGGGGGCGGAACTAATGAAAAACTGTTTTTT
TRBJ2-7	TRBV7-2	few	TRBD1	CASSLRQTGSEQYF	TGTGCCAGCAGCTTACGCCAGACAGGGAGCGAGCAGTACTTC
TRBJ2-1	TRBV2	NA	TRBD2	CASRELGLARNEQFF	TGTGCCAGCAGGGAGCTGGGACTAGCGAGAAATGAGCAGTTCTTC
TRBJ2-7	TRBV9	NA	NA	CASSPRSGPSYEQYF	TGTGCCAGCAGCCCCCGTAGCGGCCCATCCTACGAGCAGTACTTC
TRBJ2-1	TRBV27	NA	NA	CASGRGFYNEQFF	TGTGCCAGCGGCCGGGGGTTTTACAATGAGCAGTTCTTC
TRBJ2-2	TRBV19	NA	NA	CASSIMLINTGELFF	TGTGCCAGTAGTATAATGCTAATTAACACCGGGGAGCTGTTTTTT
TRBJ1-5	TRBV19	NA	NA	CASRPTGNQPQHF	TGTGCCAGTAGACCCACAGGGAATCAGCCCCAGCATTTT
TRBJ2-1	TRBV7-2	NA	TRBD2	CASSPSGTSGPNEQFF	TGTGCCAGCAGCCCGAGTGGGACTAGCGGGCCAAATGAGCAGTTCTTC
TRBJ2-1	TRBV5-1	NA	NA	CASSLAQVVGEQFF	TGCGCCAGCAGCTTAGCACAGGTAGTTGGGGAGCAGTTCTTC
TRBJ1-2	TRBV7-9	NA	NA	CASSRNYGYTF	TGTGCCAGCAGCCGTAACTATGGCTACACCTTC
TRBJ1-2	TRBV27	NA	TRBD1	CASTPGQGGIFYGYTF	TGTGCCAGCACCCCCGGACAGGGGGGGATATTCTATGGCTACACCTTC
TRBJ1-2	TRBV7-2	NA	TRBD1	CASSLGRTGGVGGYTF	TGTGCCAGCAGCTTAGGGAGGACAGGGGGCGTTGGAGGCTACACCTTC
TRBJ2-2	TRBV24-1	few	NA	CATNDNFNTGELFF	TGTGCCACCAACGACAATTTTAACACCGGGGAGCTGTTTTTT
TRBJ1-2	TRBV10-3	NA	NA	CAISEVSNYGYTF	TGTGCCATCAGTGAGGTCAGTAACTATGGCTACACCTTC
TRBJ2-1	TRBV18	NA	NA	CASSHRDTPYNEQFF	TGTGCCAGCTCACACCGGGACACACCCTACAATGAGCAGTTCTTC
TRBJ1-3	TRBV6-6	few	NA	CASSYERARGNTIYF	TGTGCCAGCAGTTACGAGAGGGCTAGAGGAAACACCATATATTTT
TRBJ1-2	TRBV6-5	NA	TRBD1	CASRSSGQGGYTF	TGTGCCAGCAGATCGTCCGGACAGGGTGGCTACACCTTC
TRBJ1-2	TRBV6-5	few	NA	CASSGLSRGYTF	TGTGCCAGCTCAGGGTTGAGTCGAGGCTACACCTTC
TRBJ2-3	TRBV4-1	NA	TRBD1	CASSSRQGQAQYF	TGCGCCAGCAGCTCCCGACAGGGGCAGGCGCAGTATTTT
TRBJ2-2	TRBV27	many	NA	CASRSRANTGELFF	TGTGCCAGCAGATCCCGGGCGAACACCGGGGAGCTGTTTTTT